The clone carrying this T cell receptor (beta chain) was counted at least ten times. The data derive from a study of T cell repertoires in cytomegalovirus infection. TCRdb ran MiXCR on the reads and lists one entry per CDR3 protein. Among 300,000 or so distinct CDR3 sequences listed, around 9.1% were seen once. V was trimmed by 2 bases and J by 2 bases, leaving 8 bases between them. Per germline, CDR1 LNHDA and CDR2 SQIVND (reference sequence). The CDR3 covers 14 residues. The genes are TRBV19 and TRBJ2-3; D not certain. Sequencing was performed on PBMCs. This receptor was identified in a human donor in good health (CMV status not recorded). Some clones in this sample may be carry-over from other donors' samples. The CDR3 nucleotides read TGTGCCAGTAGTATAACCCCATTCACAGATACGCAGTATTTT. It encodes CASSITPFTDTQYF.